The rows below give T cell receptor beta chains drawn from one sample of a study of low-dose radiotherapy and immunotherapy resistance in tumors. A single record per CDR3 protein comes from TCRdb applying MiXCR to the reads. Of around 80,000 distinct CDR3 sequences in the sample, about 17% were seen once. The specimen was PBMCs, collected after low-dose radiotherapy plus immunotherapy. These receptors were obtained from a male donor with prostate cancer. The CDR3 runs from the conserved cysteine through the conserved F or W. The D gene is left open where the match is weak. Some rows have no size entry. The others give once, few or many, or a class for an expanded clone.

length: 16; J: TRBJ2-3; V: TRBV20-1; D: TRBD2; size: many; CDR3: CSARLAGGSVADTQYF; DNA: TGCAGTGCTAGACTAGCGGGAGGTTCAGTCGCAGATACGCAGTATTTT
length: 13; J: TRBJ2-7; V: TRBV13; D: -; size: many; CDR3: CASSLVSRSEQYF; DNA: TGTGCCAGCAGCTTAGTTTCCCGATCTGAGCAGTACTTC
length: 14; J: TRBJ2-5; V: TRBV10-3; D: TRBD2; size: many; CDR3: CAIGSSGRIETQYF; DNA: TGTGCCATCGGTTCTAGCGGGAGGATCGAGACCCAGTACTTC
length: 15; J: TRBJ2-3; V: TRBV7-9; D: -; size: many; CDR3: CASSFSGPPPDTQYF; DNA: TGTGCCAGCAGCTTCTCCGGGCCCCCCCCAGATACGCAGTATTTT
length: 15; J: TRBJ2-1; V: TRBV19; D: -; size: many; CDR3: CASSIVRANRNEQFF; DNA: TGTGCCAGTAGTATAGTTCGGGCTAACCGGAATGAGCAGTTCTTC
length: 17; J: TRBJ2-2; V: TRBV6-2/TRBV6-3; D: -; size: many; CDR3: CASSYSTWGRGTGELFF; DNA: TGTGCCAGCAGTTACTCGACCTGGGGGCGGGGAACCGGGGAGCTGTTTTTT
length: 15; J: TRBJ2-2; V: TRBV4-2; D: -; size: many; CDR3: CASSQGGSDTGELFF; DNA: TGTGCCAGCAGCCAAGGAGGGAGTGACACCGGGGAGCTGTTTTTT
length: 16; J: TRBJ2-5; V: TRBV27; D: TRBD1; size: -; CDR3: CASSLLGQGRQETQYF; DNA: TGTGCCAGCAGTTTACTGGGACAGGGGCGACAAGAGACCCAGTACTTC
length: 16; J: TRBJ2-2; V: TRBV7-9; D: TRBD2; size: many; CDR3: CASSPGLAGLAGELFF; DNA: TGTGCCAGCAGCCCCGGACTAGCGGGATTAGCCGGGGAGCTGTTTTTT
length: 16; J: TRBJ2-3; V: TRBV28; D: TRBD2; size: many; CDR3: CASSTWTSGRGDTQYF; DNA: TGTGCCAGCAGTACCTGGACTAGCGGGAGAGGAGATACGCAGTATTTT
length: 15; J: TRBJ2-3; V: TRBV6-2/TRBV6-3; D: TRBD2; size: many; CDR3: CASSYSGGRSDTQYF; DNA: TGTGCCAGCAGTTACTCGGGAGGGAGGTCAGATACGCAGTATTTT
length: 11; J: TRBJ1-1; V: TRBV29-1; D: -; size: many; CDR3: CSVGVNTEAFF; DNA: TGCAGCGTTGGAGTTAACACTGAAGCTTTCTTT
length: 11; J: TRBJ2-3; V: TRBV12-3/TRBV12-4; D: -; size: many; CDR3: CASSTGNTQYF; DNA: TGTGCCAGCAGTACAGGGAATACGCAGTATTTT
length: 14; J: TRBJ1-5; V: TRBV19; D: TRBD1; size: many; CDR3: CASTWTGGKQPQHF; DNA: TGTGCCAGTACCTGGACAGGGGGCAAGCAGCCCCAGCATTTT
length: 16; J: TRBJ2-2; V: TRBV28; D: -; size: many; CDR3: CASSPPPYRNTGELFF; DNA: TGTGCCAGCAGTCCCCCCCCTTATAGGAACACCGGGGAGCTGTTTTTT
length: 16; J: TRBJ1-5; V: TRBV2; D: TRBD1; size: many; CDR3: CASSEGGQGVGQPQHF; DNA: TGTGCCAGCAGTGAAGGGGGACAGGGGGTCGGTCAGCCCCAGCATTTT
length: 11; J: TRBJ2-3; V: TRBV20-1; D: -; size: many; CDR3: CSASRLDTQYF; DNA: TGCAGTGCTAGTAGACTAGATACGCAGTATTTT
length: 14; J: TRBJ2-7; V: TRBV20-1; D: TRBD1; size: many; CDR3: CSARLDRGSYEQYF; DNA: TGCAGTGCTAGGTTGGACAGGGGGAGTTACGAGCAGTACTTC
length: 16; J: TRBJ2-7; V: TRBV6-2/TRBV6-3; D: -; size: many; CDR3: CASSEVSRTAGIEQYF; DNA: TGTGCCAGCAGTGAAGTATCTAGGACAGCCGGAATAGAGCAGTACTTC
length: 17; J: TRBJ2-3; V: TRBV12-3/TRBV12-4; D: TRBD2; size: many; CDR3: CASSLGQRENSTDTQYF; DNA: TGTGCCAGCAGTTTGGGGCAGCGGGAGAATAGCACAGATACGCAGTATTTT
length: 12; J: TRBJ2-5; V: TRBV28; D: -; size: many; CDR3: CASSLEGETQYF; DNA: TGTGCCAGCTCTCTTGAGGGAGAGACCCAGTACTTC
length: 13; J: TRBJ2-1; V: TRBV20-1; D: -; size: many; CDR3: CSAKASSYNEQFF; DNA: TGCAGTGCTAAGGCTAGCTCCTACAATGAGCAGTTCTTC
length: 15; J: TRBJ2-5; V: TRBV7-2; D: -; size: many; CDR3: CASSLSRGVKETQYF; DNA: TGTGCCAGCAGCTTATCGAGGGGGGTCAAAGAGACCCAGTACTTC
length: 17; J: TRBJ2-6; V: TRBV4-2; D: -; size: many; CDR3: CASSQDHVGSGANVLTF; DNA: TGTGCCAGCAGCCAAGATCACGTCGGATCTGGGGCCAACGTCCTGACTTTC
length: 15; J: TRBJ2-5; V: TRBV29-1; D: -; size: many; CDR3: CSVELTGKAGETQYF; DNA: TGCAGCGTTGAACTAACAGGCAAAGCGGGAGAGACCCAGTACTTC
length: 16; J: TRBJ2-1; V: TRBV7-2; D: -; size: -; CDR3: CASSLAHRSRGIEEFF; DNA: TGTGCCAGCAGCTTAGCCCATCGCAGCAGGGGCATTGAGGAGTTCTTC
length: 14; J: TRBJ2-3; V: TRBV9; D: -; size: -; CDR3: CASSVWQNTDTQYF; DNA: TGTGCCAGCAGCGTATGGCAGAACACAGATACGCAGTATTTT
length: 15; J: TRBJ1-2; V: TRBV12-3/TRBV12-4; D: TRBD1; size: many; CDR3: CASSLIQQGARGYTF; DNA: TGTGCCAGCAGTTTAATACAACAGGGGGCGCGGGGCTACACCTTC
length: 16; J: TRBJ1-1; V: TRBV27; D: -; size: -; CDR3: CASSLFAPPTGTEAFF; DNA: TGTGCCAGCAGTTTATTTGCCCCCCCAACGGGGACTGAAGCTTTCTTT
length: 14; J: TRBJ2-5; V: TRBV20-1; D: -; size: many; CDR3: CSARKLAFQETQYF; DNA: TGCAGTGCTAGGAAGCTAGCTTTTCAAGAGACCCAGTACTTC
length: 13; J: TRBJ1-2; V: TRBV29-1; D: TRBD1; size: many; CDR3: CSVETGITNGYTF; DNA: TGCAGCGTTGAGACAGGGATAACTAATGGCTACACCTTC
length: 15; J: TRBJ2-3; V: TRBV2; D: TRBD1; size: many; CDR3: CASSAGQGALDTQYF; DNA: TGTGCCAGCAGTGCGGGACAGGGGGCGTTAGATACGCAGTATTTT
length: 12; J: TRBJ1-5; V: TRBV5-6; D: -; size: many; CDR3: CANPGGDQPQHF; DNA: TGTGCCAACCCCGGGGGAGATCAGCCCCAGCATTTT
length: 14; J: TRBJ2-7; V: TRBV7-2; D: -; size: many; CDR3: CASSLASTDYEQYF; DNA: TGTGCCAGCAGCTTAGCTTCTACTGACTACGAGCAGTACTTC
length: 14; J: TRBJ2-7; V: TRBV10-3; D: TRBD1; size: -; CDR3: CAISDRTGVGEQYF; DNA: TGTGCCATCAGTGATCGTACAGGGGTTGGGGAGCAGTACTTC
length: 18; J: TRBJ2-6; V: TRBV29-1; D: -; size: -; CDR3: CSVEDMQGRGSGANVLTF; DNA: TGCAGCGTTGAAGATATGCAGGGGCGGGGGTCTGGGGCCAACGTCCTGACTTTC
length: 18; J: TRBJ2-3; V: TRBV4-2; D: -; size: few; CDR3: CASSQDPKVTGSTDTQYF; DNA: TGTGCCAGCAGCCAGGACCCGAAAGTGACGGGAAGCACAGATACGCAGTATTTT
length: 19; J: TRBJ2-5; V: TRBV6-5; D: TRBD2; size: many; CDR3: CASSSLPGLAGGPEETQYF; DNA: TGTGCCAGCAGTTCTCTTCCGGGGCTGGCGGGAGGGCCGGAAGAGACCCAGTACTTC
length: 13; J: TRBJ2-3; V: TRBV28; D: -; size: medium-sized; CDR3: CASIRGGTDTQYF; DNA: TGTGCCAGCATCCGCGGGGGCACAGATACGCAGTATTTT
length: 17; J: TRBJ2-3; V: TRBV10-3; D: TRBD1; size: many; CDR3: CAISSQDRGDPTDTQYF; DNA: TGTGCCATCAGTTCGCAGGACAGGGGGGACCCCACAGATACGCAGTATTTT
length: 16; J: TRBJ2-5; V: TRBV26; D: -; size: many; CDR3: CASNPVGTGGRETQYF; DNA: TGTGCCAGCAACCCGGTCGGGACAGGGGGACGGGAGACCCAGTACTTC
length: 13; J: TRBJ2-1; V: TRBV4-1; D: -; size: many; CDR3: CASSQDFYNEQFF; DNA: TGCGCCAGCAGCCAAGACTTCTACAATGAGCAGTTCTTC
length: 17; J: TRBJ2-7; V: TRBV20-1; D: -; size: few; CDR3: CSARDGRQAESSYEQYF; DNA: TGCAGTGCTAGAGATGGGCGGCAGGCCGAAAGCTCCTACGAGCAGTACTTC
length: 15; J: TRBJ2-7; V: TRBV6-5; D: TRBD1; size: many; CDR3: CASSLGQGNSYEQYF; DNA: TGTGCCAGCAGTTTGGGACAGGGAAACTCCTACGAGCAGTACTTC
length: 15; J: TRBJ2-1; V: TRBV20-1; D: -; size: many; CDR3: CSARDPGLGYNEQFF; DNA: TGCAGTGCTAGAGACCCAGGACTTGGGTACAATGAGCAGTTCTTC
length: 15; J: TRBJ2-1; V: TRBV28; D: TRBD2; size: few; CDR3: CASRRTSGNYNEQFF; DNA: TGTGCCAGCAGGAGGACTAGCGGAAACTACAATGAGCAGTTCTTC
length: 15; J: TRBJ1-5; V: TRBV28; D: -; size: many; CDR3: CASKTQQASNQPQHF; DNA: TGTGCCAGCAAAACACAACAGGCCAGCAATCAGCCCCAGCATTTT
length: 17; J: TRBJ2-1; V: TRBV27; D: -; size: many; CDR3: CASSFSWQGLFWNEQFF; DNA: TGTGCCAGCAGTTTTTCTTGGCAGGGGCTGTTTTGGAATGAGCAGTTCTTC
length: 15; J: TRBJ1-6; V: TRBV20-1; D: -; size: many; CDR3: CSAPTGPWGNSPLHF; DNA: TGCAGTGCCCCCACAGGGCCCTGGGGTAATTCACCCCTCCACTTT
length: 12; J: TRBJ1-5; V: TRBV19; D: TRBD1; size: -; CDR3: CASSTITGAQHF; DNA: TGTGCCAGTAGTACTATAACAGGGGCCCAGCATTTT
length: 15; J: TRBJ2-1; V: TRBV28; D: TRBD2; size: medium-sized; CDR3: CASTTSGRAFNEQFF; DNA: TGTGCCAGCACTACTAGCGGGAGGGCCTTCAATGAGCAGTTCTTC
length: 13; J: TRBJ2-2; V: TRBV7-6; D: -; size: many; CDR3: CASSWGNTGELFF; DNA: TGTGCCAGCAGCTGGGGGAACACCGGGGAGCTGTTTTTT
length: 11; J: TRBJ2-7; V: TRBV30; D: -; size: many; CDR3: CAWIRDYEQYF; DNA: TGTGCCTGGATAAGAGACTACGAGCAGTACTTC
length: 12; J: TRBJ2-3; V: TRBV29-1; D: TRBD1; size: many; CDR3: CSVRGRTDTQYF; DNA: TGCAGCGTTAGGGGGCGCACCGATACGCAGTATTTT
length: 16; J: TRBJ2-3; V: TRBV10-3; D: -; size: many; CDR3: CAISGDAGPEADTQYF; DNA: TGTGCCATCAGTGGAGATGCGGGACCAGAGGCAGATACGCAGTATTTT